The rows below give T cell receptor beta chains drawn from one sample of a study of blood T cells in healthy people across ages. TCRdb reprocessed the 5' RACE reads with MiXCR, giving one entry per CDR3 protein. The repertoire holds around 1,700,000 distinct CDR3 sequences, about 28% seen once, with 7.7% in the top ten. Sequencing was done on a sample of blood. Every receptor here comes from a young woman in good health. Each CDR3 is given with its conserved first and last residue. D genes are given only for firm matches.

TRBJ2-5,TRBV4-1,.,CASSQSGGRTETQYF
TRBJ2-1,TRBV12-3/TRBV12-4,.,CATQGIRRERSYNEQFF
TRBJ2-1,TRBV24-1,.,CATSVGRNEQFF
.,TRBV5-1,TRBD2,CASSPDASGRAHEQYF
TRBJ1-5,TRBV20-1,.,CSANTYREDNQPQHF
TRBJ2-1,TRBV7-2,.,CASSLLSGSSYNEQFF
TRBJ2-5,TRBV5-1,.,CASSLSLSARETQYF
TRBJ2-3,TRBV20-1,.,CSARGFYSAPRAVTQYF
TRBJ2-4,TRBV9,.,CASSVTGDGSKNIQYF
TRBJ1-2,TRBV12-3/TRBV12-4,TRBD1,CASSFSTGSEYGYTF
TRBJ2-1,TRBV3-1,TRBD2,CASRRSGGGPNEQFF
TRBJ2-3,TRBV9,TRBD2,CASSRDRAGGHTDMQYF
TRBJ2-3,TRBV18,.,CASSSQQGSTDTQYF
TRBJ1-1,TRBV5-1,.,CASSAFTGMNTEAFF
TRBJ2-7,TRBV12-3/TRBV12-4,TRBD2,CASTPTGLVNGEQYF
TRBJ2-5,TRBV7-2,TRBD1,CASSLAPGRGQETQYF
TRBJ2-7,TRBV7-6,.,CASSPQSLEQYF
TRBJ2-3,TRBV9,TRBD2,CASSVAGGGITDTQYF
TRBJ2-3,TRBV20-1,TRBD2,CSGATSGRKGTQYF
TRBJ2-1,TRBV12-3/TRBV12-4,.,CDSREQECINEQFF
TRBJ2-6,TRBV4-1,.,CASSQILRGRSGANVPTF
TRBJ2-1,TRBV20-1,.,CSARDTCYNEQFF
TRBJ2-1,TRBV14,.,CASSPSQWSEQFF
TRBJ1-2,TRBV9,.,CAGSVGSFGGYTF
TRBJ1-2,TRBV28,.,CASSPTGAPFHGYTF
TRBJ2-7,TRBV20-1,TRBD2,CSARVSGRVYEQYF
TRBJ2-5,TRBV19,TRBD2,CASSIRWASGGAETQYF
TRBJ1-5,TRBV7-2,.,CASSSYGGYSNQPQHF
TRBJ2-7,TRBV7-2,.,CASSFNGPYEQYF
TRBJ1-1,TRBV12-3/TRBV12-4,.,CASSMREVEAFF
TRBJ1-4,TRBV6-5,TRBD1,CASSYSQGTGAEKLFF
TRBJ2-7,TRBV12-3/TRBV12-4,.,CASPTRGSSYEQYF
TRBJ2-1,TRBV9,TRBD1,CASSARTGGGNEQFF
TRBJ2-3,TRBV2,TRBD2,CARGGPTSGLTTDTQYF
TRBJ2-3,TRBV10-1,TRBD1,CASGAQGADTQYF
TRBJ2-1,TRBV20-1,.,CSVREQFF
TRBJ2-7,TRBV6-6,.,CASSYSIEVEQYF
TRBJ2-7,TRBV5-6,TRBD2,CASRDTSGSFDEQYF
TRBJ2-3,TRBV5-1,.,CASSSPGRRTQYF
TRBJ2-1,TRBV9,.,CASSVGGGSDEQFF
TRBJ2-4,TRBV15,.,CATSATMEIAKNIQYF
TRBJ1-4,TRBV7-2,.,CASSFWGGTTNEKLFF
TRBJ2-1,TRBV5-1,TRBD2,CASSPGTSGVGNEQFF
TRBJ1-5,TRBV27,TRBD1,CASSSPDRREPQHF
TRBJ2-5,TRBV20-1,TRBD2,CSASEKGRGGETQYF
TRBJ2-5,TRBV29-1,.,CSVEGRQLETQYF
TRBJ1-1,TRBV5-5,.,CASSVQRGTEAFF
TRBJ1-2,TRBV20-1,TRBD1,CSARDQGGNGHTF
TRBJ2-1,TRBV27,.,CASSLEPRSEQFF
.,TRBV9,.,CASSVESQETQYF
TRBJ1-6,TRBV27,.,CASTAIGFEHNSPLHF
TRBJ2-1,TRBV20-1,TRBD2,CSALTSGGISSYNEQFF
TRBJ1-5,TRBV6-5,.,CASSYSQYSNQPQHF
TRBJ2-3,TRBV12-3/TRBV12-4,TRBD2,CASRRTSGGAGTDAQYF
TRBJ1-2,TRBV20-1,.,CSARGKNRETYGYTF
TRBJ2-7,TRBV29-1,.,CSVQGQNLQQYF
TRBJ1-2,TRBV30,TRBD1,CAWSPSGGGYTF
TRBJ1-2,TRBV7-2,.,CASSLGALVDYGYTF
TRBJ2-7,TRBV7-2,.,CASTESGVYEQYF